Following are 14 T cell receptor beta chains from one sample sequenced in a study of post-analysis software for immune sequencing data. Prepared libraries of TCR beta cDNA carried unique molecular identifiers. TCRdb reprocessed the PCR reads via MiXCR and lists one record per CDR3 protein. The table shows about 680,000 distinct CDR3 sequences, with 55% to 70% occurring only once. These receptors' targets are unknown. Whole-study results and caveats: TRBV segments more frequent in patients than in controls numbered roughly 5 and included TRBV5-6, TRBV5-1 and TRBV20-1.

The specimen was blood. The receptors shown here come from a girl aged 2-10 years with multiple sclerosis.

This clonotype was recorded a few times. The chain has TRBV20-1 and TRBJ2-7, with TRBD2 identical over 9 bases. The junction had 7 bases not matched to a gene; V was cut back by 5 bases and J by 5 bases. This CDR3 is built from 13 residues. Germline assignment: CDR1 DFQATT and CDR2 SNEGSKA (reference sequence). The CDR3 protein is CSADSGRTHEQYF. CDR3 DNA: TGCAGTGCTGATAGCGGGAGAACCCACGAGCAGTACTTC.

This clonotype was seen only a few times. The V call is TRBV13, the J call TRBJ2-1; tentatively, D is TRBD2 (5 bases). CDR3 length: 14 amino acids. Germline CDR1 reads PRHDT; CDR2 reads FYEKMQ (reference sequence). V lost 5 bases and J 9 bases, leaving 17 bases between the germline ends. This CDR3 is CASSPPLLGGEQFF. The CDR3 bases are TGTGCCAGCAGCCCCCCCTTACTCGGAGGTGAGCAGTTCTTC.

The J gene is TRBJ2-7, the V gene TRBV20-1; no firm D call. The CDR3 contains 11 residues. In germline, CDR1 is DFQATT, CDR2 SNEGSKA (reference sequence). With 5 bases removed from V and 2 bases from J, the gap between germline ends came to 7 bases. The CDR3 loop is CSAQRTYEQYF. In DNA form, the CDR3 reads TGCAGTGCTCAAAGGACCTACGAGCAGTACTTC.

This clonotype was seen only once. The gene calls are TRBV2 and TRBJ1-5; 7 positions match TRBD1. The length of the CDR3 is 14 residues. Per the germline V gene, CDR1 is SNHLY and CDR2 is FYNNEI. Unmatched junction bases numbered 9, after V lost 6 bases and J lost 7 bases. CDR3 bases: TGTGCCAGCAGCCCAGGGACAGTAGGCCAGCCCCAGCATTTT. Protein product: CASSPGTVGQPQHF.

The J gene is TRBJ2-3, the V gene TRBV12-3 or TRBV12-4; 8 bases match TRBD2. V shed 7 bases and J 6 bases; nucleotides not matched to a gene: 6. CDR3 size: 13 residues. The CDR3 sequence: CASMREVLDTQYF. DNA for the CDR3: TGTGCCAGCATGCGGGAGGTTTTGGATACGCAGTATTTT.

The genes are TRBV12-3 or TRBV12-4 and TRBJ2-1, with 7 positions matching TRBD1. V shed 5 bases, J shed 3 bases, and the junction held 4 bases outside the gene matches. This CDR3 contains 14 residues. CDR3 loop: CASSLGTDYNEQFF. Written as DNA, the CDR3 is TGTGCCAGCAGTCTGGGGACAGACTACAATGAGCAGTTCTTC.

With respect to this clonotype: The junction and the germline gene differ at one end; a read error may be behind it. V is TRBV7-9 and J is TRBJ2-1, with D unresolved. In germline, CDR1 is SEHNR, CDR2 FQNEAQ (reference sequence). The CDR3 consists of 13 residues. The CDR3 protein is CANSSLLGDEQFF. DNA of the CDR3: TGTGCCAACAGCTCCCTTCTAGGCGATGAGCAGTTCTTC.

This clonotype has only a few counts. The V and J genes are TRBV7-3 and TRBJ1-5; D gene ambiguous. Germline CDR1 reads SGHTA; CDR2 reads FQGTGA. V gave up 2 bases and J gave up 5 bases, with 7 bases separating them. This CDR3 region has 13 residues. CDR3 DNA: TGTGCCAGCAGCTTAGGGGTTGATCAGCCCCAGCATTTT. This codes for CASSLGVDQPQHF.

The chain has TRBV7-2 and TRBJ1-1; perhaps TRBD1 as D (6 bases). The germline CDR1 and CDR2 sequences are SGHTA and FQGNSA. The CDR3 loop spans 12 amino acids. V was clipped by 4 bases and J by 5 bases, with 8 bases between them. The CDR3 here is CASSWTETEAFF. In nucleotides, the CDR3 is TGTGCCAGCAGCTGGACAGAGACTGAAGCTTTCTTT. Drawing the rest from reference TRBV7-2 and TRBJ1-1, the complete variable domain is GAGVSQSPSNKVTEKGKDVELRCDPISGHTALYWYRQSLGQGLEFLIYFQGNSAPDKSGLPSDRFSAERTGGSVSTLTIQRTQQEDSAVYLCASSWTETEAFFGQGTRLTVV.

The V gene is TRBV29-1, the J gene TRBJ2-2; tentative D call: TRBD1 (6 bases). V was cut by 7 bases and J by 4 bases, with 13 bases left in between. From germline, CDR1 is SQVTM and CDR2 ANQGSEA. This CDR3 spans 13 amino acids. Here the CDR3 reads CSAREGVTGELFF. DNA for the CDR3: TGCAGCGCCCGCGAGGGGGTCACCGGGGAGCTGTTTTTT.

V and J are TRBV7-9 and TRBJ2-1; a possible D gene is TRBD2 (6 bases). Trimming stripped 1 base from V and 7 bases from J, with 14 bases between. Germline V gene lookup returns CDR1 SEHNR and CDR2 FQNEAQ (reference sequence). The CDR3 has 15 residues. CDR3 in DNA: TGTGCCAGCAGCTTAGGCGGGGCCCCTAAGAATGAGCAGTTCTTC. Translated: CASSLGGAPKNEQFF.

The rearrangement uses TRBV20-1 and TRBJ2-1; D gene ambiguous. Germline assignment: CDR1 DFQATT and CDR2 SNEGSKA (reference sequence). V gave up 5 bases and J gave up 4 bases, with 12 bases separating them. The CDR3 contains 13 residues. CDR3 in amino acids: CSAPSPVYNEQFF. In DNA form, the CDR3 reads TGCAGTGCTCCCTCCCCCGTTTACAATGAGCAGTTCTTC.

This chain links TRBV3-1 with TRBJ2-7; 11 bases are shared with TRBD2. Per the germline V gene, CDR1 is LGHDT and CDR2 is YNNKEL (reference sequence). J gave up 6 bases and V 0 bases, and 4 bases lay outside the gene matches. The CDR3 has 15 amino acids. In nucleotides, the CDR3 is TGTGCCAGCAGCCAAGACCCCCTAGCGGGAGGCGAGCAGTACTTC. Amino acids: CASSQDPLAGGEQYF.

The rearrangement links TRBV7-2 to TRBJ2-5; 9 bases agree with TRBD2. J gave up 4 bases and V 4 bases, and 7 bases lay outside the gene matches. There are 15 residues in the CDR3. Germline values: CDR1 SGHTA, CDR2 FQGNSA. CDR3 nucleotide sequence: TGTGCCAGCAGCTACCCGGGACTAGCAGGAGAGACCCAGTACTTC. The encoded protein is CASSYPGLAGETQYF.